Listed here is a single T cell receptor beta chain. These data come from a study of PD-L1 blockade in urothelial cancer. Study-wide background: When blood samples were assessed, the median T cell count was about 130,000.

Generated by immunoSEQ multiplex PCR, the TCRdb table keeps only in-frame clones and is missing some. Found here are 90,000 or so clones, roughly 90% of them singletons; the top ten hold 0.97%. Time point noted: pretreatment peripheral blood. The CDR3 spans 11 residues. V lost 5 bases to trimming and J lost 5 bases, with 10 bases between them. Germline lookup yields CDR1 DFQATT and CDR2 SNEGSKA (reference sequence). The TCR originated in an elderly woman with urothelial cancer. The rearrangement uses TRBV20-1 and TRBJ2-7; weak D call: TRBD2 (6 bases). The starting material was PBMCs, obtained around atezolizumab (anti-PD-L1) treatment. The DNA for the CDR3 is TGCAGTGCTCTCACTAGCCACGAGCAGTACTTC. Amino acids: CSALTSHEQYF.